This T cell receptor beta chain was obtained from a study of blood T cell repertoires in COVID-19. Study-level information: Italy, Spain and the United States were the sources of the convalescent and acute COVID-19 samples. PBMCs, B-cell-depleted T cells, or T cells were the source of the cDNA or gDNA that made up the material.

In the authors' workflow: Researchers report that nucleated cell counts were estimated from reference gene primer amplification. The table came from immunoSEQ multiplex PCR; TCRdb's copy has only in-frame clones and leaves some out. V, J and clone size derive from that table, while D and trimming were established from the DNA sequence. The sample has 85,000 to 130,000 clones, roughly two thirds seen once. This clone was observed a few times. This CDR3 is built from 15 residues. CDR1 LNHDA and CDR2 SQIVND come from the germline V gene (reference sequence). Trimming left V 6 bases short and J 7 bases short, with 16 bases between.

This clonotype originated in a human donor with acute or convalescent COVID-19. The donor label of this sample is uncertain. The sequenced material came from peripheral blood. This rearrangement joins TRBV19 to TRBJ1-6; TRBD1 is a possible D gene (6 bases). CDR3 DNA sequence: TGTGCCAGTAGCATCTCGCGAGGGGGAAATTCACCCCTCCACTTT. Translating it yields CASSISRGGNSPLHF.